These T cell receptor beta chains were read from a single sample in a study of blood T cell repertoires in COVID-19. Sequencing was performed with immunoSEQ multiplex PCR; in TCRdb, only in-frame clones are kept and a portion is missing. This sample carries about 160,000 clones, about 92% of them seen once, and the ten largest clones take roughly 1.9%. The specimen sequenced was peripheral blood. The receptor source for this set is an older woman with COVID-19, enrolled during active disease. CDR3s include the opening cysteine and the closing phenylalanine or tryptophan. D genes are given only for firm matches. Part of the rows lack a size; the others show once, few, many or a class for expanded clones.

>NA|TRBJ2-5|TRBV5-4|TRBD1
CASSFDRGPQETQYF
TGTGCCAGCAGCTTCGACAGGGGACCTCAAGAGACCCAGTACTTC
>NA|TRBJ2-1|TRBV25-1|NA
CASRPKEYNEQFF
TGTGCCAGCAGGCCGAAGGAGTACAATGAGCAGTTCTTC
>NA|TRBJ1-2|TRBV30|TRBD1
CAWSDRGRYGYTF
TGTGCCTGGAGTGACAGGGGTCGGTATGGCTACACCTTC
>NA|TRBJ1-4|TRBV6-5|NA
CASSYAQVANEKLFF
TGTGCCAGCAGTTACGCCCAGGTTGCTAATGAAAAACTGTTTTTT
>NA|TRBJ2-2|TRBV1|NA
CTSSQDPHGGSGEERQSGELFF
TGCACCAGCAGCCAAGATCCACACGGGGGTAGCGGGGAAGAGCGGCAATCCGGGGAGCTGTTTTTT
>NA|TRBJ2-3|TRBV5-8|NA
CASSPFPSTDTQYF
TGTGCCAGCAGTCCTTTTCCTAGCACAGATACGCAGTATTTT
>NA|TRBJ2-1|TRBV9|NA
CASSAHRGNEQFF
TGTGCCAGCAGCGCCCACCGCGGGAATGAGCAGTTCTTC
>NA|TRBJ1-1|TRBV29-1|NA
CSVEWGLTEAFF
TGCAGCGTTGAATGGGGGCTCACTGAAGCTTTCTTT
>NA|TRBJ1-2|TRBV27|NA
CASSSQGGYGYTF
TGTGCCAGCAGTTCCCAGGGAGGATATGGCTACACCTTC
>NA|TRBJ1-2|TRBV30|NA
CAWRETKQVQRGYGYTF
TGTGCCTGGAGGGAAACGAAACAGGTCCAGCGGGGGTATGGCTACACCTTC
>NA|TRBJ2-1|TRBV6-4|NA
CANRGLPGSYNEQFF
TGTGCCAACCGGGGACTCCCCGGCTCCTACAATGAGCAGTTCTTC
>NA|TRBJ1-5|TRBV6-2/TRBV6-3|NA
CASSLLSNQPQHF
TGTGCCAGCAGCCTCCTTAGCAATCAGCCCCAGCATTTT
>once|TRBJ2-6|TRBV19|TRBD1
CASSISRTGASGANVLTF
TGTGCCAGTAGTATTTCTAGGACAGGGGCCTCTGGGGCCAACGTCCTGACTTTC
>NA|TRBJ1-2|TRBV7-9|NA
CASSLNRDYGYTF
TGTGCCAGCAGCTTGAACAGGGACTATGGCTACACCTTC
>NA|TRBJ2-7|TRBV3-1/TRBV3-2|NA
CASSQGTNFYEQYF
TGTGCCAGCAGCCAAGGGACTAATTTCTACGAGCAGTACTTC
>NA|TRBJ1-2|TRBV4-3|TRBD1
CASSQGGTGDGYTF
TGCGCCAGCAGCCAAGGCGGGACAGGGGATGGCTACACCTTC
>NA|TRBJ2-1|TRBV9|NA
CASSVEAGIYNEQFF
TGTGCCAGCAGCGTAGAGGCAGGTATTTACAATGAGCAGTTCTTC
>NA|TRBJ2-5|TRBV4-2|NA
CASSQEEGLGGTQYF
TGTGCCAGCAGCCAAGAGGAAGGGTTAGGGGGGACCCAGTACTTC
>once|TRBJ2-1|TRBV4-1|NA
CASSQEGRGSYNEQFF
TGCGCCAGCAGCCAAGAAGGCCGGGGCTCCTACAATGAGCAGTTCTTC
>NA|TRBJ1-2|TRBV19|NA
CASLQGWDATF
TGTGCCAGTTTACAGGGCTGGGATGCCACCTTC
>NA|TRBJ1-1|TRBV7-2|NA
CASSAYTGQETEAFF
TGTGCCAGCAGCGCCTACACAGGGCAGGAGACTGAAGCTTTCTTT
>once|TRBJ2-5|TRBV2|TRBD1
CASSTGQSQETQYF
TGTGCCAGCAGCACGGGACAGTCCCAAGAGACCCAGTACTTC
>NA|TRBJ1-5|TRBV2|TRBD1
CASSGDRRAQPQHF
TGTGCCAGCAGTGGGGACAGACGGGCTCAGCCCCAGCATTTT
>NA|TRBJ1-5|TRBV5-1|TRBD1
CASSSQGGQPQHF
TGCGCCAGCAGCTCCCAGGGGGGTCAGCCCCAGCATTTT
>NA|TRBJ1-5|TRBV4-1|NA
CASSQDQVNSNQPQHF
TGCGCCAGCAGCCAAGATCAGGTTAATAGCAATCAGCCCCAGCATTTT
>NA|TRBJ1-3|TRBV19|NA
CASSIDLSGNTIYF
TGTGCCAGTAGTATAGATCTCTCTGGAAACACCATATATTTT
>once|TRBJ1-5|TRBV6-5|NA
CASSYSGVGNQPQHF
TGTGCCAGCAGTTATTCAGGGGTTGGCAATCAGCCCCAGCATTTT
>NA|TRBJ1-2|TRBV9|NA
CASSADGVWGYTF
TGTGCCAGCAGCGCGGACGGGGTCTGGGGCTACACCTTC
>NA|TRBJ1-4|TRBV9|NA
CASSVTWRTDDNEKLFF
TGTGCCAGCAGCGTAACTTGGAGGACCGACGATAATGAAAAACTGTTTTTT
>NA|TRBJ1-2|TRBV6-5|NA
CASSYSASIQYGYTF
TGTGCCAGCAGTTACTCGGCCAGTATTCAATATGGCTACACCTTC
>NA|TRBJ1-3|TRBV7-9|TRBD1
CASSFRGRNSGNTIYF
TGTGCCAGCAGCTTCAGGGGGCGTAACTCTGGAAACACCATATATTTT
>NA|TRBJ2-4|TRBV6-2/TRBV6-3|NA
CASSYPAGPGDIQYF
TGTGCCAGCAGTTACCCGGCGGGTCCCGGGGACATTCAGTACTTC
>NA|TRBJ1-1|TRBV6-5|TRBD1
CASSQDRGDTEAFF
TGTGCCAGCAGTCAGGACAGGGGGGACACTGAAGCTTTCTTT
>few|TRBJ1-2|TRBV11-2|TRBD1
CASSLEQGAGGYTF
TGTGCCAGCAGCTTAGAACAGGGGGCAGGAGGCTACACCTTC
>NA|TRBJ1-3|TRBV10-3|TRBD1
CAIRGQGTSGNTIYF
TGTGCCATCAGAGGACAGGGAACCTCTGGAAACACCATATATTTT
>NA|TRBJ1-4|TRBV30|NA
CAWSPSFEKLFF
TGTGCCTGGAGTCCCTCATTTGAGAAACTGTTTTTT
>NA|TRBJ2-7|TRBV4-1|NA
CASSQDPTLTYEQYF
TGCGCCAGCAGCCAAGACCCCACATTAACCTACGAGCAGTACTTC
>NA|TRBJ2-2|TRBV27|NA
CASSSGQNTGELFF
TGTGCCAGCAGTTCTGGGCAGAACACCGGGGAGCTGTTTTTT
>NA|TRBJ2-2|TRBV30|TRBD2
CAWGHGGLNTGELFF
TGTGCCTGGGGCCACGGGGGGTTGAACACCGGGGAGCTGTTTTTT
>once|TRBJ1-1|TRBV10-3|TRBD1
CAITISQGAEAFF
TGTGCCATCACCATTAGTCAGGGGGCTGAAGCTTTCTTT
>NA|TRBJ1-2|TRBV19|TRBD1
CASSTRQGMRGYTF
TGTGCCAGTAGTACCCGACAGGGAATGAGAGGCTACACCTTC
>NA|TRBJ1-1|TRBV6-5|NA
CASNPEAHTEAFF
TGTGCCAGCAACCCCGAGGCTCACACTGAAGCTTTCTTT
>NA|TRBJ1-6|TRBV11-1|NA
CASSLVPSAPLHF
TGTGCCAGCAGCTTAGTTCCTTCTGCACCCCTCCACTTT
>NA|TRBJ1-2|TRBV29-1|NA
CSVEDPGSYGYTF
TGCAGCGTTGAAGATCCCGGGTCCTATGGCTACACCTTC
>NA|TRBJ2-2|TRBV7-2|NA
CASSLVMSTGELFF
TGTGCCAGCAGCTTAGTCATGAGCACCGGGGAGCTGTTTTTT
>NA|TRBJ1-1|TRBV5-1|NA
CASSLVGSTEAFF
TGCGCCAGCAGCTTGGTAGGGAGCACTGAAGCTTTCTTT